This TCR beta chain was documented in a study of T cell responses to AZD1222 COVID-19 vaccine. A note on this clone: Its antigen is unknown.

Libraries were prepared by immunoSEQ multiplex PCR; TCRdb keeps only in-frame clonotypes and omits some of them. The sample lists tens of thousands of clones; around 93% were seen once. Trimming shortened V by 3 bases and J by 1 base, and 6 bases separated the two germline ends. The CDR3 has 15 amino acids. Germline CDR1 and CDR2: KGHDR and SFDVKD. Study results and caveats: Only a handful of AZD1222 recipients, several in all, had baseline seropositivity. In a largely white British group with more females than males, clonal diversity was possibly underestimated.

This TCR was recovered from an adult who received the AZD1222 COVID-19 vaccine. The chain is built from TRBV24-1 and TRBJ2-6, with D unresolved. The sequenced sample was peripheral blood, obtained 28 days after the second AZD1222 dose. The chain's CDR3 is CATSDMESGANVLTF. The CDR3 nucleotides are TGTGCCACCAGTGATATGGAATCTGGGGCCAACGTCCTGACTTTC.